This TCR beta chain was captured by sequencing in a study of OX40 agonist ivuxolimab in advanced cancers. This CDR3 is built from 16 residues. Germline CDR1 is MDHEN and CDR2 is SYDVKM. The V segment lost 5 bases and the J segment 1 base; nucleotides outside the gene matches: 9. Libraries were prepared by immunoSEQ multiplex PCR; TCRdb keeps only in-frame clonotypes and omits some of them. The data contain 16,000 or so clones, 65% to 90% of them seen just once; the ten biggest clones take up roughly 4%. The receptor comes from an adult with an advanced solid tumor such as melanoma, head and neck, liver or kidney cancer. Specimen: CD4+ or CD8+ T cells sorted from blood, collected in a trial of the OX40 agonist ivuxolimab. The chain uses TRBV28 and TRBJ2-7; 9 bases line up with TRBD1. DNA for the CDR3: TGTGCCAGCAGTGCCGGGACAGGGTCAGTGTCCTACGAGCAGTACTTC. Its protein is CASSAGTGSVSYEQYF.